This is a list of T cell receptor beta chains from one sample in a study of blood T cell repertoires in COVID-19. Clones were read by immunoSEQ multiplex PCR, and TCRdb kept only the in-frame ones, dropping some. The sample contains about 330,000 clones, roughly 88% of which appear only once. The specimen sequenced was peripheral blood. Every receptor here comes from a woman in her fifties or sixties with active or convalescent COVID-19. Both conserved end residues are part of each CDR3. The D gene is left open where the match is weak. Size tells how often a clone was seen (once, few, many) or the class of an expanded clone, and some rows leave it out.

J gene | D gene | clone size | V gene | CDR3 DNA | CDR3 protein
TRBJ1-5 | . | . | TRBV18 | TGTGCCAGCTCACCGGTACAGAACAATCAGCCCCAGCATTTT | CASSPVQNNQPQHF
TRBJ2-7 | . | . | TRBV19 | TGTGCCAGTAGTTTGGCAGGAGGGTCCTACGAGCAGTACTTC | CASSLAGGSYEQYF
TRBJ1-1 | TRBD1 | . | TRBV2 | TGTGCCAGCAGTTGGACAGGGGGCTACACTGAAGCTTTCTTT | CASSWTGGYTEAFF
TRBJ2-1 | TRBD2 | . | TRBV27 | TGTGCCAGCAGTACTAGCGGCGTTTACAATGAGCAGTTCTTC | CASSTSGVYNEQFF
TRBJ1-5 | TRBD1 | . | TRBV5-1 | TGCGCCAGCAGCACGGGACAGGGAAACCAGCCCCAGCATTTT | CASSTGQGNQPQHF
TRBJ1-1 | . | . | TRBV18 | TGTGCCAGCCAGGGCCTGAACACTGAAGCTTTCTTT | CASQGLNTEAFF
TRBJ2-2 | . | . | TRBV3-1/TRBV3-2 | TGTGCCAGCAGCGGGCAGGGGACCGGGGAGCTGTTTTTT | CASSGQGTGELFF
TRBJ1-4 | . | . | TRBV9 | TGTGCCAGCAGCACTGGGGGCCGTACTCCGAATGGGAATGAAAAACTGTTTTTT | CASSTGGRTPNGNEKLFF
TRBJ1-2 | TRBD1 | . | TRBV5-4 | TGTGCCAGCAGCATGACAGGGAACTATGGCTACACCTTC | CASSMTGNYGYTF
TRBJ2-2 | TRBD1 | few | TRBV19 | TGTGCCAGTATCACCCCGGGACAGGGGGCGGTCGGGGAGCTGTTTTTT | CASITPGQGAVGELFF
TRBJ1-6 | . | . | TRBV30 | TGTGCCTGGGGGGATCTGGGGGGTTCCTATAATTCACCCCTCCACTTT | CAWGDLGGSYNSPLHF
TRBJ1-2 | . | . | TRBV19 | TGTGCCAGTAGTATACGGGAACCTCAGCACTATGGCTACACCTTC | CASSIREPQHYGYTF
TRBJ2-3 | TRBD2 | . | TRBV7-2 | TGTGCCAGCAGCTTAGGGGGGGGTCCACTAGCGGACACAGATACGCAGTATTTT | CASSLGGGPLADTDTQYF
TRBJ2-2 | . | once | TRBV4-2 | TGTGCCAGCTCGAGAGAGAGAGCGAGCGGAGGTAACACCGGGGAGCTGTTTTTT | CASSRERASGGNTGELFF
TRBJ1-6 | . | . | TRBV14 | TGTGCCAGCAGCCAAGCTGGGCCTTATTCACCCCTCCACTTT | CASSQAGPYSPLHF
TRBJ2-2 | TRBD1 | . | TRBV30 | TGTGCCTGGGAACGGGGACAGGGAAAGACCGGGGAGCTGTTTTTT | CAWERGQGKTGELFF
TRBJ2-7 | . | . | TRBV3-1/TRBV3-2 | TGTGCCAGCAGCCAAGTCGGAGGAGATGGCGAGCAGTACTTC | CASSQVGGDGEQYF
TRBJ1-2 | . | . | TRBV11-2 | TGTGCCAGCAGCCGAAACGACCCCGGGTCCTATGGCTACACCTTC | CASSRNDPGSYGYTF
TRBJ2-2 | . | . | TRBV7-3 | TGTGCCAGCAGCTTCAGTTCTAGCGTGAACACCGGGGAGCTGTTTTTT | CASSFSSSVNTGELFF
TRBJ1-1 | . | . | TRBV5-1 | TGCGCCAGCAGCGCAGGACAGATTAACACTGAAGCTTTCTTT | CASSAGQINTEAFF
TRBJ2-3 | TRBD2 | . | TRBV4-1 | TGCGCCAGCAGCCAAAAGACTAGCGGGAGTAGCACAGATACGCAGTATTTT | CASSQKTSGSSTDTQYF
TRBJ1-5 | TRBD1 | . | TRBV5-3 | TGTGCCAGAAGCACAGGTCCGACAGGGATAGATCAGCCCCAGCATTTT | CARSTGPTGIDQPQHF
TRBJ1-5 | . | . | TRBV5-4 | TGTGCCAGCAGCCGGGATCTAAGCAATCAGCCCCAGCATTTT | CASSRDLSNQPQHF
TRBJ2-7 | TRBD2 | . | TRBV20-1 | TGCAGTGCTAGTCGCCTAGCGGGGCTCCACTCCTACGAGCAGTACTTC | CSASRLAGLHSYEQYF
TRBJ2-1 | TRBD2 | . | TRBV19 | TGTGCCAGTAGTATCGGCGCTAGCGGGATTTACAATGAGCAGTTCTTC | CASSIGASGIYNEQFF
TRBJ1-5 | . | . | TRBV28 | TGTGCCAGCAGACTTTATAGCAATCAGCCCCAGCATTTT | CASRLYSNQPQHF
TRBJ2-3 | . | . | TRBV4-3 | TGCGCCAGCAGCCAGGAACTCAGCGGTTTGAGCACAGATACGCAGTATTTT | CASSQELSGLSTDTQYF
TRBJ2-7 | TRBD2 | once | TRBV13 | TGTGCCAGCAGCCTGGGGACTAGCGCAGCGTACGAGCAGTACTTC | CASSLGTSAAYEQYF
TRBJ1-2 | . | . | TRBV6-1 | TGTGCCAGCAGTGAATCGGGATTTGATGGCTACACCTTC | CASSESGFDGYTF
TRBJ1-3 | . | . | TRBV11-2 | TGTGCCAGCAGCCCATATCGGGGAAGCTGGCCTGGAAACACCATATATTTT | CASSPYRGSWPGNTIYF
TRBJ1-5 | TRBD1 | once | TRBV6-2/TRBV6-3 | TGTGCCAGCAGCCTTGACAGGGGATTCAATCAGCCCCAGCATTTT | CASSLDRGFNQPQHF
TRBJ2-5 | TRBD2 | . | TRBV5-1 | TGCGCCAGCAGCTTACAGAGGACTAGCGGGGCCAATCGGGAGACCCAGTACTTC | CASSLQRTSGANRETQYF
TRBJ1-1 | . | . | TRBV7-3 | TGTGCCAGCAGCTTGGAGGGGATACACACTGAAGCTTTCTTT | CASSLEGIHTEAFF
TRBJ2-1 | TRBD1 | . | TRBV7-8 | TGTGCCAGCAGCTACCCGGGACAGCGCTCCTACAATGAGCAGTTCTTC | CASSYPGQRSYNEQFF
TRBJ2-1 | TRBD2 | . | TRBV6-5 | TGTGCCAGCAGTCCCGGGACTAGCGGGTTGGAGCAGTTCTTC | CASSPGTSGLEQFF
TRBJ2-7 | TRBD2 | . | TRBV4-3 | TGCGCCAGCAGCCAAGATGCCGCCGGCGGGGGGGCCTACGAGCAGTACTTC | CASSQDAAGGGAYEQYF
TRBJ1-1 | . | . | TRBV25-1 | TGTGCCAGCAGTGAATTGGGCAGGCTGAACACTGAAGCTTTCTTT | CASSELGRLNTEAFF
TRBJ1-5 | TRBD1 | . | TRBV27 | TGTGCCAGCAGTCCCGGGACAGGGGGACAGCCCCAGCATTTT | CASSPGTGGQPQHF
TRBJ2-3 | TRBD2 | . | TRBV7-9 | TGTGCCAGCAGCTTAGGATCTAGCGGGAGGGGAGCAGATACGCAGTATTTT | CASSLGSSGRGADTQYF
TRBJ1-2 | . | . | TRBV4-2 | TGTGCCAGCAGCCAGGCGACAGCAAACTATGGCTACACCTTC | CASSQATANYGYTF
TRBJ2-1 | TRBD2 | . | TRBV7-2 | TGTGCCAGCAGCTTTCACGGGACTAGCGGGAGCCTTGAGCAGTTCTTC | CASSFHGTSGSLEQFF
TRBJ2-7 | TRBD1 | few | TRBV5-1 | TGCGCCAGCAGCCCCGGGACAGGGGGGTCCTACGAGCAGTACTTC | CASSPGTGGSYEQYF
TRBJ2-5 | TRBD2 | . | TRBV6-2/TRBV6-3 | TGTGCCAGCAGTTACGGTGGTAGCGGGGCCCAACGGACCCAGTACTTC | CASSYGGSGAQRTQYF
TRBJ1-5 | . | once | TRBV2 | TGTGCCAGCAGTGACAGATATAGCAATCAGCCCCAGCATTTT | CASSDRYSNQPQHF
TRBJ1-1 | TRBD1 | . | TRBV6-5 | TGTGCCAGCAGTCAATACCACAGGGGGGGCACTGAAGCTTTCTTT | CASSQYHRGGTEAFF
TRBJ2-6 | . | . | TRBV7-3 | TGTGCCAGCAGCTTAATGGGTGGGCCTGGGGCCAACGTCCTGACTTTC | CASSLMGGPGANVLTF